The 19 T cell receptor beta chains below were found in one sample sequenced in a study of T cells in narcolepsy. The method was immunoSEQ multiplex PCR; TCRdb's version includes in-frame clones alone and lacks a portion of them. The sample includes 28,000 or so clones, approximately 85% of them seen just once. What was sequenced was CD45RA- memory CD4+ T cells from PBMCs. Receptor source: a human donor with narcolepsy.

The J gene is TRBJ1-6, the V gene TRBV7-9, with D hard to call. The V end lost 1 base, the J end lost 11 bases, and 9 bases lay between the germline ends. Germline V lookup: CDR1 SEHNR, CDR2 FQNEAQ (reference sequence). This CDR3 has 13 residues. In DNA, the CDR3 is TGTGCCAGCAGCTTAGGGTTTAAGGCACCCCTCCACTTT. Translation: CASSLGFKAPLHF.

Only a few counts were recorded for this clone. V is TRBV29-1 and J is TRBJ1-1; D not certain. The V gene lost 0 bases and the J gene lost 2 bases, with 10 bases spanning the gap. The CDR3 runs 14 residues. Germline-derived CDR1 and CDR2 are SQVTM and ANQGSEA. CDR3 bases: TGCAGCGTTGAAGATTTGCTTTTTAACACTGAAGCTTTCTTT. As protein: CSVEDLLFNTEAFF.

The rearrangement joins TRBV27 to TRBJ1-5; D is perhaps TRBD1 (6 bases). Germline values: CDR1 MNHEY, CDR2 SMNVEV (reference sequence). The CDR3 is 13 amino acids. The V and J ends lost 3 bases and 6 bases respectively, with 9 bases between them. The CDR3 reads CASSLGAAQPQHF. The CDR3 DNA reads as TGTGCCAGCAGTTTGGGGGCCGCTCAGCCCCAGCATTTT.

The chain uses TRBV4-1 and TRBJ1-3, with D perhaps TRBD1 (6 bases). Deletions cut 1 base from V and 3 bases from J, with 7 bases between. Germline-derived CDR1 and CDR2 are MGHRA and YSYEKL. This CDR3 region has 14 residues. This CDR3 reads CASSQGGGGNTIYF. The DNA for the CDR3 is TGCGCCAGCAGCCAAGGAGGGGGTGGAAACACCATATATTTT.

The chain recombines TRBV29-1 with TRBJ2-2, with D possibly TRBD2 on 6 matching bases. V was clipped by 7 bases and J by 1 base, with 7 bases between them. Germline CDR1 SQVTM, CDR2 ANQGSEA. The CDR3 is made up of 12 amino acids. CDR3 amino acids: CSGTKNTGELFF. CDR3 nucleotide sequence: TGCAGCGGGACTAAGAACACCGGGGAGCTGTTTTTT.

The V gene is TRBV15, the J gene TRBJ1-2, with D tentatively TRBD1 (5 bases). The CDR3 is made up of 14 amino acids. Trimming left V 5 bases short and J 2 bases short, with 12 bases between. The germline CDR1 and CDR2 sequences are LNHNV and YYDKDF (reference sequence). This CDR3 is CATSPGGGNYGYTF. The CDR3 DNA is TGTGCCACCAGCCCTGGGGGTGGAAACTATGGCTACACCTTC.

The chain combines TRBV5-1 with TRBJ1-2, with D possibly being TRBD1 (6 bases). Germline CDR1 and CDR2: SGHRS and YFSETQ. The CDR3 loop spans 17 amino acids. The V and J ends lost 0 bases and 4 bases respectively, with 19 bases between them. The CDR3, as DNA: TGCGCCAGCAGCTTGGACCCAGGGGCCCTTGGGGGCTATGGCTACACCTTC. Translating it yields CASSLDPGALGGYGYTF.

The CDR3 loop is CASSLAGGRDGYTF. DNA for the CDR3: TGCGCCAGCAGCTTGGCCGGGGGGCGAGATGGCTACACCTTC. This chain joins TRBV5-1 and TRBJ1-2, with D maybe TRBD1 (6 bases). Germline V gives CDR1 SGHRS, CDR2 YFSETQ. With 0 bases removed from V and 6 bases from J, the gap between germline ends came to 12 bases. The CDR3 spans 14 residues.

The chain has TRBV2 and TRBJ2-3; 9 nucleotides match TRBD1. Germline V gives CDR1 SNHLY, CDR2 FYNNEI. After removal of 5 bases from V and 1 base from J, the junction contained 4 bases not matched to a gene. CDR3 size: 15 residues. The CDR3 DNA reads as TGTGCCAGCAGTTCTAGACAGGGGGGCACAGATACGCAGTATTTT. It codes for CASSSRQGGTDTQYF.

The CDR3 DNA follows: TGTGCCAGCAGCTGGAGGGCGGGTAAGTCCTCCTACGAGCAGTACTTC. Its translation: CASSWRAGKSSYEQYF. The chain combines TRBV5-4 with TRBJ2-7; possibly TRBD2 for D (6 bases). Germline V gene lookup returns CDR1 SGHNT and CDR2 YYREEE (reference sequence). The germline V and J ends were trimmed by 3 bases and 0 bases, with 16 bases remaining between them. CDR3 length: 16 amino acids. Using reference TRBV5-4 and TRBJ2-7 for the parts outside the CDR3, the full variable domain is ETGVTQSPTHLIKTRGQQVTLRCSSQSGHNTVSWYQQALGQGPQFIFQYYREEENGRGNFPPRFSGLQFPNYSSELNVNALELDDSALYLCASSWRAGKSSYEQYFGPGTRLTVT.

The chain uses TRBV19 and TRBJ1-1; a weak D match, TRBD1 (6 bases). CDR1 and CDR2 (germline): LNHDA, SQIVND (reference sequence). Trimming pared 5 bases from V and 0 bases from J, leaving 13 bases between. This CDR3 spans 15 amino acids. The CDR3 coding sequence is TGTGCCAGTAGTGTAACAGGGATTATGAACACTGAAGCTTTCTTT. It yields the protein CASSVTGIMNTEAFF.

The chain couples TRBV10-3 to TRBJ1-3, with unresolved D. V lost 6 bases and J 6 bases, leaving 12 bases between the germline ends. The CDR3 consists of 13 residues. Germline V gives CDR1 ENHRY, CDR2 SYGVKD. As DNA, the CDR3 is TGTGCCATCAGGGAGGGCAACAAAAACACCATATATTTT. This translates into CAIREGNKNTIYF.

This clone came up a few times. The chain has TRBV7-9 and TRBJ1-3; D is ambiguous. Germline loops: CDR1 SEHNR, CDR2 FQNEAQ (reference sequence). The CDR3 is 13 residues long. With 6 bases removed from V and 5 bases from J, the gap between germline ends came to 11 bases. Here the CDR3 reads CASRQTNRNTIYF. In DNA, the CDR3 is TGTGCCAGCAGGCAGACAAACCGAAACACCATATATTTT.

The chain has TRBV6-1 and TRBJ1-4; D is uncertain. V was pared by 5 bases and J by 8 bases, with 18 bases between. Germline CDR1 MNHNS, CDR2 SASEGT. This CDR3 comprises 15 residues. The CDR3 nucleotides are TGTGCCAGCAGTCCCTCGTGGACTTACCGGGAAAAACTGTTTTTT. Protein product: CASSPSWTYREKLFF.

The rearrangement joins TRBV7-8 to TRBJ1-4, with D uncertain. CDR3 size: 15 residues. The germline V and J ends were trimmed by 2 bases and 5 bases, with 12 bases remaining between them. The germline V gene has CDR1 SGHVS and CDR2 FQNEAQ. As DNA, the CDR3 is TGTGCCAGCAGCTTATCTGGGGTTTCGAATGAAAAACTGTTTTTT. Translated: CASSLSGVSNEKLFF. The variable domain in full, with the rest retrieved from reference TRBV7-8 and TRBJ1-4, is GAGVSQSPRYKVAKRGQDVALRCDPISGHVSLFWYQQALGQGPEFLTYFQNEAQLDKSGLPSDRFFAERPEGSVSTLKIQRTQQEDSAVYLCASSLSGVSNEKLFFGSGTQLSVL.

The chain couples TRBV6-1 to TRBJ1-2; TRBD1 matches at 7 bases. Germline V gene sequence: CDR1 MNHNS, CDR2 SASEGT. The junction had 7 bases not matched to a gene; V was cut back by 7 bases and J by 5 bases. The CDR3 spans 13 residues. The CDR3 reads CASNSDRRYGYTF. The DNA of the CDR3 is TGTGCCAGCAATTCGGACAGGAGGTATGGCTACACCTTC.

The gene calls are TRBV18 and TRBJ1-6; possibly TRBD1 for D (5 bases). CDR1 is KGHSH and CDR2 is LQKENI in the germline V gene. This CDR3 region has 16 residues. V lost 5 bases, J lost 0 bases, and 11 bases lay in between. Here the CDR3 reads CASSEDSSSYNSPLHF. The CDR3 coding sequence is TGTGCCAGCTCAGAAGACAGTAGCTCCTATAATTCACCCCTCCACTTT.

The chain couples TRBV5-5 to TRBJ1-4; 8 bases match TRBD1. The CDR3 consists of 14 residues. V lost 3 bases, J lost 10 bases, and 8 bases stayed unmatched. CDR1 is SGHKS, CDR2 YYEKEE, per germline (reference sequence). CDR3 residues: CASSSRDRSGKLFF. The CDR3 nucleotides are TGTGCCAGCAGCTCCCGGGACAGGAGCGGAAAACTGTTTTTT.

A few counts support this clone. This chain joins TRBV28 and TRBJ1-5; D gene uncertain. The ends were cut back, 5 bases at V and 2 bases at J, with 16 bases in the middle. This CDR3 has 16 amino acids. In germline, CDR1 is MDHEN, CDR2 SYDVKM. The CDR3 reads CASSLLQGQGNQPQHF. CDR3 DNA sequence: TGTGCCAGCAGTCTCTTACAAGGGCAGGGCAATCAGCCCCAGCATTTT.